A selection of T cell receptor beta chains follows, all from one sample in a study of memory CD4+ T cells and cytomegalovirus serostatus. Sequenced by immunoSEQ multiplex PCR; TCRdb stores in-frame clones only, minus some. Of about 58,000 clones listed, approximately 86% are singletons. Input material: memory CD4+ T cells from blood. Receptors originate from an adult in good health and CMV-seronegative. Some clones in this sample may be carry-over from other donors' samples. Each CDR3 is given without its conserved first and last residue. Where a row states a size, it is once, few, many or the class of an expanded clone; other rows omit it.

13	TRBV7-6	TRBJ2-7	-	ASSYGVAGGGEQY
13	TRBV9	TRBJ2-3	-	ASSLGGTSTDTQY
11	TRBV7-2	TRBJ1-1	few	ASSWQGYTEAF
14	TRBV28	TRBJ1-1	-	ASSPPLGGANTEAF
13	TRBV7-3	TRBJ2-7	-	ASSLEGGSPYEQY
13	TRBV7-2	TRBJ2-1	-	ASSLGGLGANEQF
13	TRBV5-1	TRBJ1-1	-	ASSSNRVEGTEAF
14	TRBV5-1	TRBJ1-6	-	ASSSAPQGGNSPLH
13	TRBV4-1	TRBJ2-7	-	ASSPYHMQGDEQY
10	TRBV7-3	TRBJ2-2	-	ASSSDTGELF
12	TRBV2	TRBJ2-1	-	ASSAVLFRDEQF
12	TRBV10-2	TRBJ1-6	-	ASSGQGGNSPLH
14	TRBV10-2	TRBJ2-3	-	ASSLAGGGGTDTQY
16	TRBV7-2	TRBJ2-7	-	ASSLGRTGLPKPYEQY
12	TRBV28	TRBJ1-5	-	ASSLGPGNQPQH
11	TRBV6-6	TRBJ1-1	-	ASSDEGVTEAF
11	TRBV30	TRBJ1-5	-	AWGQDSNQPQH
12	TRBV7-9	TRBJ1-2	-	ASSQGQGADGYT
11	TRBV2	TRBJ1-1	-	ASSPLTGIEAF
12	TRBV5-1	TRBJ2-5	once	ASTTGAGRETQY
10	TRBV30	TRBJ1-1	few	AWSGGDTEAF
13	TRBV28	TRBJ1-2	-	ASSSRQGNNYGYT
16	TRBV2	TRBJ1-6	few	ASGPLAPGSSYNSPLH
13	TRBV7-9	TRBJ2-5	-	ASSLVPGGQETQY
11	TRBV6-1	TRBJ1-2	-	ASNVGFNYGYT
10	TRBV28	TRBJ2-3	-	ASSSGTNTQY
11	TRBV15	TRBJ1-5	-	ATSIQADQPQH
13	TRBV7-2	TRBJ2-2	-	ASSSWQPWGGELF
10	TRBV15	TRBJ1-5	-	ATSPNNQPQH
10	TRBV5-4	TRBJ1-1	-	ASSLEGTEAF
16	TRBV4-1	TRBJ1-6	-	ASSQVLSASSYNSPLH
15	TRBV27	TRBJ2-7	-	ASSSPTLAGGTYEQY
12	TRBV18	TRBJ2-1	-	ASSAGTEYNEQF
13	TRBV6-1	TRBJ1-3	-	ASSGGVITGNTIY
16	TRBV4-2	TRBJ2-4	once	ASSLLVGTFEKRNIQY
14	TRBV15	TRBJ2-3	-	ATSRPTGGQRDTQY
16	TRBV18	TRBJ2-7	-	ASSTTGGAGVRSYEQY
14	TRBV7-9	TRBJ2-5	once	ASSSGQGTGQETQY
12	TRBV19	TRBJ1-3	-	ASVGQGAGNTIY
13	TRBV25-1	TRBJ1-1	-	ASSAPGGAYTEAF
14	TRBV10-2	TRBJ2-3	few	ASSRPAGGSTDTQY
12	TRBV7-2	TRBJ2-4	-	ASSLAGGENIQY
11	TRBV11-2	TRBJ2-7	few	ASSWDRTGEQY
12	TRBV11-2	TRBJ1-5	-	ASGPGQGSQPQH
12	TRBV6-5	TRBJ1-4	-	ASSYQGAREKLF
15	TRBV28	TRBJ2-7	-	ASSLGTSGTRRNEQY
12	TRBV7-2	TRBJ2-7	-	ASSLYESSYEQY
15	TRBV28	TRBJ2-3	-	ASSPRGQGIITDTQY
13	TRBV25-1	TRBJ1-1	once	ASSDPGTRGTEAF
13	TRBV10-3	TRBJ2-5	-	AISEKSSSGETQY
16	TRBV7-9	TRBJ2-5	-	ASSKGGTASGARETQY
13	TRBV5-1	TRBJ1-4	-	ASSTGQPGNEKLF
13	TRBV5-1	TRBJ2-1	-	ASSPPRLRVDEQF
12	TRBV19	TRBJ1-4	-	ASSITGTNEKLF
13	TRBV19	TRBJ2-4	-	ASNENGGAKNIQY
11	TRBV28	TRBJ2-3	-	ASTLDSTDTQY
12	TRBV5-5	TRBJ1-1	-	ASSLVVGNTEAF
12	TRBV28	TRBJ2-3	-	ASNELAGADTQY
12	TRBV19	TRBJ2-7	once	ASSQRGSSYEQY
13	TRBV27	-	-	ASSPLGISRDEQY